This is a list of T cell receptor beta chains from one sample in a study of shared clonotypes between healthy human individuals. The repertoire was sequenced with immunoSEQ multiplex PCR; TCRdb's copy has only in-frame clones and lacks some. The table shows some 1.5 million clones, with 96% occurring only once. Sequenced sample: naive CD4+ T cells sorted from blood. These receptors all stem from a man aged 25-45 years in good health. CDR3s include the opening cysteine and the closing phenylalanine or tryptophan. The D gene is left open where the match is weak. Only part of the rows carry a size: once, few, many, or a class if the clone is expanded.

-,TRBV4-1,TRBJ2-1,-,TGCGCCAGCAGCCAAGTTTTCGAACGACGCGGAGAGCAGTTCTTC,CASSQVFERRGEQFF
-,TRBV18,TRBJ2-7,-,TGTGCCAGCTCACCGAAATCAGGCACCCTGGCAGAACTGTACTTC,CASSPKSGTLAELYF
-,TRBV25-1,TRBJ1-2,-,TGTGCCAGCAGTGAACAGTTGGCGGGTTATGGCTACACCTTC,CASSEQLAGYGYTF
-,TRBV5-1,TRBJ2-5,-,TGCGCCAGCAGCTTCGGAGGTTCTGCAGAGACCCAGTACTTC,CASSFGGSAETQYF
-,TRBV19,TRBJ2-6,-,TGTGCCAGTAGTATTCCGGGAGTATCTGGGGCCAACGTCCTGACTTTC,CASSIPGVSGANVLTF
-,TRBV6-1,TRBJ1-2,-,TGTGCCAGCAGCCTGACAGCAGCTAACTATGGCTACACCTTC,CASSLTAANYGYTF
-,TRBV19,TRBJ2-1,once,TGTGCCAGTAGTGACAGGAGGAGCTCCTACAATGAGCAGTTCTTC,CASSDRRSSYNEQFF
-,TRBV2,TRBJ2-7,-,TGTGCCAGCAGTGGCCCCTCCGAGCCAATGGCCCACGAGCAGTACTTC,CASSGPSEPMAHEQYF
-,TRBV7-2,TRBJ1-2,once,TGTGCCAGCCAGCAGCCCACCGTACGTAACTATGGCTACACCTTC,CASQQPTVRNYGYTF
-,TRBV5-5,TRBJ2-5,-,TGTGCCAGCAGGGTACTGCTTCAAGGGGGGACCCAGTACTTC,CASRVLLQGGTQYF
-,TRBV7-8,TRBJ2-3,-,TGTGCCAGCAGCGGCCGGGGTAGGACAGATACGCAGTATTTT,CASSGRGRTDTQYF
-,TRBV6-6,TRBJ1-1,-,TGTGCCAGCCAGAGGCTCCGGACCGAAGCTTTCTTT,CASQRLRTEAFF
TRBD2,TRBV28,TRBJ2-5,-,TGTGCCAGCAGTTTGATCTTTCTCCAGGGGACTAGCGGGGCCGGGGGGACCCAGTACTTC,CASSLIFLQGTSGAGGTQYF
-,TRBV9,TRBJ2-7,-,TGTGCCAGCAGCGTAGGGTCGGATGGACAGCCGTATACAAGGGTGGGTTACGAGCAGTACTTC,CASSVGSDGQPYTRVGYEQYF
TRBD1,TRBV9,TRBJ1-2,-,TGTGCCAGCAGCAACCGGGACAGTGACTATGGCTACACCTTC,CASSNRDSDYGYTF
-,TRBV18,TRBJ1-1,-,TGTGCCAGCTCACCACCGGGTAGGGGGATGAACACTGAAGCTTTCTTT,CASSPPGRGMNTEAFF
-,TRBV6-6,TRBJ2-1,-,TGTGCCAGCAGTTACGATGGGGAGTACTCCTACAATGAGCAGTTCTTC,CASSYDGEYSYNEQFF
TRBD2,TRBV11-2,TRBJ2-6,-,TGTGCCAGCTCGAGACTAGCGGGAGTAGGTTCTGGGGCCAACGTCCTGACTTTC,CASSRLAGVGSGANVLTF
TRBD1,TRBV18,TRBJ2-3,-,TGTGCCAGCTCACCAGTATACCTGGGCCGGGACAGGGACACAGATACGCAGTATTTT,CASSPVYLGRDRDTDTQYF
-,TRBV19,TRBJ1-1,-,TGTGCCAGTAGTCTACCGGGAGCCTACGAAGCTTTCTTT,CASSLPGAYEAFF
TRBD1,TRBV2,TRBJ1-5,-,TGTGCCAGCAGAGCACTGGACAGGGCACGTCAGCCCCAGCATTTT,CASRALDRARQPQHF
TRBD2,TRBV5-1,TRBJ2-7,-,TGCGCCAGCTCTTATTCAGCGGGAGGCGTGACCTACGAGCAGTACTTC,CASSYSAGGVTYEQYF
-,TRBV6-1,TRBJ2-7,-,TGTGCCAGCAGGAAACAGGCAAACTACGAGCAGTACTTC,CASRKQANYEQYF
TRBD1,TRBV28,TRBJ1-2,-,TGTGCCAGCAGTTTGGGACAGGGAGGTGGCTACACCTTC,CASSLGQGGGYTF
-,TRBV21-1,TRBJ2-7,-,TGTGCCAGCAGCTGTCCACGGCCGGGAGGGCGTTACGAGCAGTACTTC,CASSCPRPGGRYEQYF
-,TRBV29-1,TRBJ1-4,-,TGCAGCGTTGGGTCCAGGGGTGAAAAACTGTTTTTT,CSVGSRGEKLFF
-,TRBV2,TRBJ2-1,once,TGTGCCAGCAGTGAAGGGGCGGGCTCATACAATGAGCAGTTCTTC,CASSEGAGSYNEQFF